The 2 T cell receptor beta chains in this list originate from one sample, sequenced in a study of CD8 T cells in Susac syndrome. An amount of RNA that ranged from 0.5 to 1 ug was reverse transcribed with random hexamers. Using its own MiXCR run on the immunoSEQ multiplex PCR reads, TCRdb lists one record per CDR3 protein. The table lists under 200,000 distinct CDR3 sequences, under 97% of them singletons, with more than 0.08% in the top ten. The sample taken for sequencing was CD4+ T cells from PBMCs. The receptors derive from a human donor with Susac syndrome.

This chain uses TRBV29-1 with TRBJ1-1; the D is unclear. This CDR3 comprises 12 residues. Germline V lookup: CDR1 SQVTM, CDR2 ANQGSEA. With 6 bases removed from V and 0 bases from J, the gap between germline ends came to 8 bases. CDR3 protein: CSVHLVNTEAFF. CDR3 DNA sequence: TGCAGCGTCCACCTGGTGAACACTGAAGCTTTCTTT.

The chain is built from TRBV20-1 and TRBJ2-6, with D unclear. The CDR3 contains 11 residues. V was shortened by 5 bases and J by 1 base, with 0 bases between the two germline ends. The V gene's germline CDR1 is DFQATT and CDR2 SNEGSKA (reference sequence). CDR3 amino acids: CSASGANVLTF. The CDR3 nucleotides are TGCAGTGCTTCTGGGGCCAACGTCCTGACTTTC.